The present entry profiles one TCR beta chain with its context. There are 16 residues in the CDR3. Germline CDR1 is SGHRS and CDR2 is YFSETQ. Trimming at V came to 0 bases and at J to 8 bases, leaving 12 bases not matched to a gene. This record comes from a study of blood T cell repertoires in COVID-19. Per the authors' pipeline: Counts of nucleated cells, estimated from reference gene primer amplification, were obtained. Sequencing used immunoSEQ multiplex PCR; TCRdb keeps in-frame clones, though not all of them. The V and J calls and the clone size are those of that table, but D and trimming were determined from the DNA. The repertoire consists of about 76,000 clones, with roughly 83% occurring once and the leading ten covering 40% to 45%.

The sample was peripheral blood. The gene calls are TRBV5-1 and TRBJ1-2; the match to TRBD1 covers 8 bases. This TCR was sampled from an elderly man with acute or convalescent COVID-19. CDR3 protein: CASSLAVAQGAGGYTF. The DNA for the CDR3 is TGCGCCAGCAGCTTGGCCGTCGCCCAGGGGGCAGGAGGCTACACCTTC.